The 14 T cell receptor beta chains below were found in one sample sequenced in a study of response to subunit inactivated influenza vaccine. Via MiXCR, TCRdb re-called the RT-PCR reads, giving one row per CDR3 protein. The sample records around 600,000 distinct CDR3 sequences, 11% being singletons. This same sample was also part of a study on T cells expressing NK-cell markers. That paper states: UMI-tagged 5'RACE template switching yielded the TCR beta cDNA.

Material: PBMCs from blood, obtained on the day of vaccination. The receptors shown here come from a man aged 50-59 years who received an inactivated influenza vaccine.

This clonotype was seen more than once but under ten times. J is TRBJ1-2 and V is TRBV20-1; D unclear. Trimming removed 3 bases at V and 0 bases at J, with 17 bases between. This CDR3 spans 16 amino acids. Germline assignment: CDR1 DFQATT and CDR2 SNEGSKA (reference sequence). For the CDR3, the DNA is TGCAGTGCTAGCCCAGCCAGCGGGCAGGCTAACTATGGCTACACCTTC. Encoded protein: CSASPASGQANYGYTF.

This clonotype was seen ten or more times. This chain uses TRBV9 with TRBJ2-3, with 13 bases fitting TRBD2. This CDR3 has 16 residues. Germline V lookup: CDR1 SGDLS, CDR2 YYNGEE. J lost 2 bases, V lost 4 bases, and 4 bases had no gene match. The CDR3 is CASSTGTSGATDTQYF. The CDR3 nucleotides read TGTGCCAGCAGCACAGGGACTAGCGGGGCCACAGATACGCAGTATTTT.

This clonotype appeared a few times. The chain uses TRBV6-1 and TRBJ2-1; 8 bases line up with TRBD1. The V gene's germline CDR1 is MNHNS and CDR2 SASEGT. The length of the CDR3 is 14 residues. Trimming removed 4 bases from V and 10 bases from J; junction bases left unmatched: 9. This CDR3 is CASSGRQGAREQFF. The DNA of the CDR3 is TGTGCCAGCAGTGGGAGGCAGGGGGCGAGGGAGCAGTTCTTC.

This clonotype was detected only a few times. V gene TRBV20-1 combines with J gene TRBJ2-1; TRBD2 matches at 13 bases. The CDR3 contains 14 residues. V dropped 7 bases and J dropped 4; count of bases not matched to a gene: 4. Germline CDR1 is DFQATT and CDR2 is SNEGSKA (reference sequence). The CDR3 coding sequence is TGCAGTGTTGCGACTAGCGGGGGGTACAATGAGCAGTTCTTC. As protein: CSVATSGGYNEQFF.

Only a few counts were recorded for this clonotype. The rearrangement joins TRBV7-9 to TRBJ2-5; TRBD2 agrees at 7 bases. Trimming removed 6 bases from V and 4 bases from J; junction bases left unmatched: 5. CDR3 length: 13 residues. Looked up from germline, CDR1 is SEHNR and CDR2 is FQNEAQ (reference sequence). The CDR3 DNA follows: TGTGCCAGCAGAATACCTAGCGGAGAGACCCAGTACTTC. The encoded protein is CASRIPSGETQYF.

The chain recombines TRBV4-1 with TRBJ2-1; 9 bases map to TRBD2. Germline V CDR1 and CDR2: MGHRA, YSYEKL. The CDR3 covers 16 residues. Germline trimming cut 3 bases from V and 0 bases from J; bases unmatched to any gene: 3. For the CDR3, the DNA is TGCGCCAGCAGCCAGCAACTAGCGGGCTCCTACAATGAGCAGTTCTTC. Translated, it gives CASSQQLAGSYNEQFF.

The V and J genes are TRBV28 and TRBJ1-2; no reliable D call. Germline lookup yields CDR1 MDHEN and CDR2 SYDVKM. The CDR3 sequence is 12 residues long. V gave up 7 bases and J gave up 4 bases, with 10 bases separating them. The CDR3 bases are TGTGCCAGCACCCTAAAAGGCTATGGCTACACCTTC. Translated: CASTLKGYGYTF.

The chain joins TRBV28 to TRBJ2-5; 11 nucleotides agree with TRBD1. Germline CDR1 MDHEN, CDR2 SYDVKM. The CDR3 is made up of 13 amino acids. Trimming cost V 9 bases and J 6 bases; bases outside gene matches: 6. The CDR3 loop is CASRGQGAKTQYF. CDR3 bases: TGTGCCAGTCGCGGACAGGGGGCGAAGACCCAGTACTTC.

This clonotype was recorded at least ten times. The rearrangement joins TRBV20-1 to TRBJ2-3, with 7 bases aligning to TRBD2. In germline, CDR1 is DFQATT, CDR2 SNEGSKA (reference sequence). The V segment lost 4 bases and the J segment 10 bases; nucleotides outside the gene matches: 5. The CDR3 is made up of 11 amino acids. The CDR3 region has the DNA TGCAGTGCTAAGAGCGGGGTCGCGCAGTATTTT. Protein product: CSAKSGVAQYF.

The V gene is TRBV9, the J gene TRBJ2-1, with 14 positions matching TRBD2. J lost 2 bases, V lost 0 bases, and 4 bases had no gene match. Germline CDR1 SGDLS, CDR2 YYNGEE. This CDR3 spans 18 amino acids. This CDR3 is CASSVAGTSGSTYNEQFF. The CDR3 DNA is TGTGCCAGCAGCGTAGCGGGGACTAGCGGGAGTACCTACAATGAGCAGTTCTTC.

CDR3 loop: CATEKGYGNTIYF. In DNA form, the CDR3 reads TGTGCCACCGAGAAGGGGTATGGAAACACCATATATTTT. This chain uses TRBV7-8 with TRBJ1-3; maybe TRBD1 (5 bases). V lost 10 bases and J lost 3, with 13 bases in between. CDR1 and CDR2 from the germline V gene are SGHVS and FQNEAQ. The CDR3 is 13 residues long.

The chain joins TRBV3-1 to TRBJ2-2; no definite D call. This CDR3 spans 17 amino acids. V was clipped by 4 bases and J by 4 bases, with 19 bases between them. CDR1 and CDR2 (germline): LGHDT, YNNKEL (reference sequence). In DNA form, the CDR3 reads TGTGCCAGCAGCCCGAGTGTGTCTCCCCGAGGCACCGGGGAGCTGTTTTTT. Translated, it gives CASSPSVSPRGTGELFF. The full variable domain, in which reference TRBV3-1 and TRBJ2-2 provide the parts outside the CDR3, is DTAVSQTPKYLVTQMGNDKSIKCEQNLGHDTMYWYKQDSKKFLKIMFSYNNKELIINETVPNRFSPKSPDKAHLNLHINSLELGDSAVYFCASSPSVSPRGTGELFFGEGSRLTVL.

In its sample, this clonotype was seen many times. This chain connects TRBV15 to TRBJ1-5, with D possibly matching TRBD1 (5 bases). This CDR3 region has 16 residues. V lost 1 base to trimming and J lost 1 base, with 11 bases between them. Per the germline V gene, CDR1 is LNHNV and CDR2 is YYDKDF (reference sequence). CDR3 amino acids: CATSRAKGLSNQPQHF. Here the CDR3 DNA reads TGTGCCACCAGCAGAGCGAAGGGGTTGAGCAATCAGCCCCAGCATTTT.

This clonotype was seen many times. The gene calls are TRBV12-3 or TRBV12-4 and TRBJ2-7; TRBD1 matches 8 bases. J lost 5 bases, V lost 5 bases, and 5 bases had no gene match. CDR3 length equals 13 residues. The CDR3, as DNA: TGTGCCAGCAGTCGGACAGGGAAGCACGAGCAGTACTTC. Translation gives CASSRTGKHEQYF.